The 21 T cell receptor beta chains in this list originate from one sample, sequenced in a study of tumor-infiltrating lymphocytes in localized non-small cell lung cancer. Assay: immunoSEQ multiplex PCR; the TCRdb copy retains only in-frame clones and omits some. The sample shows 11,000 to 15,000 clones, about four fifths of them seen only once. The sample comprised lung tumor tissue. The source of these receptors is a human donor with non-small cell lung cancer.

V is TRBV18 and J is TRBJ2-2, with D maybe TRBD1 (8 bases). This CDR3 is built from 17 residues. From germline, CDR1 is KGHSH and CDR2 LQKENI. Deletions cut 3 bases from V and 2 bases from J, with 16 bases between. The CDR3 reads CASSPRTGTINTGELFF. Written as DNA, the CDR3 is TGTGCCAGCTCACCGAGGACAGGGACTATTAACACCGGGGAGCTGTTTTTT.

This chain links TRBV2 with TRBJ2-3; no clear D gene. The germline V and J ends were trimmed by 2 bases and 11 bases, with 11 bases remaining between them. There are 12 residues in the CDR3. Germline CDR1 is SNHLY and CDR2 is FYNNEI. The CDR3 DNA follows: TGTGCCAGCAGTGAATCGGCGGAGCGGCAGTATTTT. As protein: CASSESAERQYF.

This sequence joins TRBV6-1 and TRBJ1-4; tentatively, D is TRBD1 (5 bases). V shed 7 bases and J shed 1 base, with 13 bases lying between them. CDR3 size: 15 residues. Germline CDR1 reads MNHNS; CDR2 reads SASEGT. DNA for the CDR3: TGTGCCAGCACCCTGAACCAGGGAACTAATGAAAAACTGTTTTTT. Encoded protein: CASTLNQGTNEKLFF.

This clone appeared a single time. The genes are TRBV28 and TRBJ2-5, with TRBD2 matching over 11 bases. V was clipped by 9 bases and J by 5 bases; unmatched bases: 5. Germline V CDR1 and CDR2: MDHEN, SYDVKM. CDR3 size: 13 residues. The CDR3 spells CASTLAGGETQYF. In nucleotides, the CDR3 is TGTGCCAGTACTCTAGCGGGAGGTGAGACCCAGTACTTC.

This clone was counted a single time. CDR3 loop: CAIRGDSAQQETQYF. In DNA form, the CDR3 reads TGTGCCATCAGGGGGGACTCCGCACAACAAGAGACCCAGTACTTC. V usage is TRBV10-3 and J usage is TRBJ2-5; possible D gene TRBD2, 6 bases. The length of the CDR3 is 15 residues. Germline CDR1 reads ENHRY; CDR2 reads SYGVKD. V was trimmed by 6 bases and J by 2 bases, leaving 16 bases between them.

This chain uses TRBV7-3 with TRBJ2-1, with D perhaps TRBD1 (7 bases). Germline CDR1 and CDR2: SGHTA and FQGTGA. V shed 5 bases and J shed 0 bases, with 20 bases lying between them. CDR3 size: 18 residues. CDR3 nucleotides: TGTGCCAGCAGCCGGAGGGGGTTGACAGGGAGCTCCTACAATGAGCAGTTCTTC. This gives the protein CASSRRGLTGSSYNEQFF. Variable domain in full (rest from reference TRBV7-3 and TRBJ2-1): GAGVSQTPSNKVTEKGKYVELRCDPISGHTALYWYRQSLGQGPEFLIYFQGTGAADDSGLPNDRFFAVRPEGSVSTLKIQRTERGDSAVYLCASSRRGLTGSSYNEQFFGPGTRLTVL.

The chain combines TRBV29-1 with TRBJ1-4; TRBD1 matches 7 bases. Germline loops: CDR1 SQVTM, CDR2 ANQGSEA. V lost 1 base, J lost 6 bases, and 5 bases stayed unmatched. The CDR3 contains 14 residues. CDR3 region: CSVEGGTADEKLFF. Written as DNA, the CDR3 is TGCAGCGTTGAAGGGGGGACAGCAGATGAAAAACTGTTTTTT.

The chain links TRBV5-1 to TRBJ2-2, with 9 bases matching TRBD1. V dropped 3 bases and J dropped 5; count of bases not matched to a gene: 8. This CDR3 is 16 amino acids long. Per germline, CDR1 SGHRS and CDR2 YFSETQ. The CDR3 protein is CASSWLSGTGTGELFF. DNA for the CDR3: TGCGCCAGCAGCTGGCTATCCGGGACAGGGACCGGGGAGCTGTTTTTT.

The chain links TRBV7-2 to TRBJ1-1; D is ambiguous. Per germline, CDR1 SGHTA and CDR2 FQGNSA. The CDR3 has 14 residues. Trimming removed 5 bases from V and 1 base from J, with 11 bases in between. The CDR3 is CASSQLGGNTEAFF. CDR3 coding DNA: TGTGCCAGCAGCCAACTCGGAGGGAACACTGAAGCTTTCTTT.

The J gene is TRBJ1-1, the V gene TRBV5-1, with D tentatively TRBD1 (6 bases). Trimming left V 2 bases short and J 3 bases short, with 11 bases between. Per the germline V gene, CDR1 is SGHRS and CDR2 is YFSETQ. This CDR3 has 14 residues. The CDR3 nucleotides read TGCGCCAGCAGCTTTTCAGGGGTGGACACTGAAGCTTTCTTT. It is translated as CASSFSGVDTEAFF.

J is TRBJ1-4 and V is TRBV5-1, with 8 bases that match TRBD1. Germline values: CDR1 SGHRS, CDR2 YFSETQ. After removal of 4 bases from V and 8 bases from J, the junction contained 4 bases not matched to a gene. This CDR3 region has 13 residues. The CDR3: CASSPDRAEKLFF. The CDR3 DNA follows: TGCGCCAGCAGCCCGGACAGGGCGGAAAAACTGTTTTTT.

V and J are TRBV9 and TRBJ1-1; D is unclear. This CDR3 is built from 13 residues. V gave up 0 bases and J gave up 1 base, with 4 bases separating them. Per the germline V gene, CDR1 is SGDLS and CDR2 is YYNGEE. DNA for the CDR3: TGTGCCAGCAGCGTAGTTACGAACACTGAAGCTTTCTTT. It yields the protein CASSVVTNTEAFF.

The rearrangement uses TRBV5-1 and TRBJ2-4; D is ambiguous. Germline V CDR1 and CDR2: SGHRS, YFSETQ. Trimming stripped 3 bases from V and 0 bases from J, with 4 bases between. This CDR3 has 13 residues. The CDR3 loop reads CASSSQAKNIQYF. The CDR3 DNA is TGCGCCAGCAGCTCCCAAGCCAAAAACATTCAGTACTTC.

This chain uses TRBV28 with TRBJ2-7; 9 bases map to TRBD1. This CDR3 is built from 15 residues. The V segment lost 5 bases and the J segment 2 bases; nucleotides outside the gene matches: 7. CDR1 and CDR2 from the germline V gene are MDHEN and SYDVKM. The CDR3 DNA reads TGTGCCAGCAGTAAATTCCGGGACAGGGCCTACGAGCAGTACTTC. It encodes CASSKFRDRAYEQYF.

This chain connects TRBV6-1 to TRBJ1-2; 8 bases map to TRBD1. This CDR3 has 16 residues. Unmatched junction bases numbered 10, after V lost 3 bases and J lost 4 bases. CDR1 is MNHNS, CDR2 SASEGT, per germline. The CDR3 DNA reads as TGTGCCAGCAGTGATTCCCCCGATACAGGGGGCTATGGCTACACCTTC. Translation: CASSDSPDTGGYGYTF.

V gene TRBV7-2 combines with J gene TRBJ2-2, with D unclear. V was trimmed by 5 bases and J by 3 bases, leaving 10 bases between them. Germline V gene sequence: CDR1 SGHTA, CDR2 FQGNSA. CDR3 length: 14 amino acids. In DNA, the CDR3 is TGTGCCAGCAGCGCCGGACCGGACACCGGGGAGCTGTTTTTT. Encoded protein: CASSAGPDTGELFF.

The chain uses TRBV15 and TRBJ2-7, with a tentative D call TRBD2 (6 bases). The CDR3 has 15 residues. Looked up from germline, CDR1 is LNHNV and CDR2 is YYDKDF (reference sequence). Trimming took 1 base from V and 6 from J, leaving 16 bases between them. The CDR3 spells CATSRGFAGLVEQYF. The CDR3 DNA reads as TGTGCCACCAGCAGAGGGTTCGCGGGGCTGGTCGAGCAGTACTTC.

CDR3 sequence reads: CASREDRGNEKLFF. The CDR3 bases are TGTGCCAGCAGGGAGGACAGGGGTAATGAAAAACTGTTTTTT. The chain is built from TRBV7-8 and TRBJ1-4; the match to TRBD1 covers 9 bases. Germline CDR1 SGHVS, CDR2 FQNEAQ. Germline trimming cut 6 bases from V and 4 bases from J; bases unmatched to any gene: 3. The CDR3 sequence is 14 residues long.

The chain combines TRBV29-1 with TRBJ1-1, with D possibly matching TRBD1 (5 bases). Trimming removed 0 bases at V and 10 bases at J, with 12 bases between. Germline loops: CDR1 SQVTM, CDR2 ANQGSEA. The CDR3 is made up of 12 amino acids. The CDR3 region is CSVEDIRVGAFF. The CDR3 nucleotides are TGCAGCGTTGAAGACATCAGGGTGGGAGCTTTCTTT.

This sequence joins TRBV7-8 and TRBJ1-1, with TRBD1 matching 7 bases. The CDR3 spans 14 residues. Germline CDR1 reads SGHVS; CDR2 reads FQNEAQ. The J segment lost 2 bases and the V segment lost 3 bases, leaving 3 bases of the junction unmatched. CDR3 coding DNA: TGTGCCAGCAGCTTGGACAGGCGTAACACTGAAGCTTTCTTT. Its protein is CASSLDRRNTEAFF.

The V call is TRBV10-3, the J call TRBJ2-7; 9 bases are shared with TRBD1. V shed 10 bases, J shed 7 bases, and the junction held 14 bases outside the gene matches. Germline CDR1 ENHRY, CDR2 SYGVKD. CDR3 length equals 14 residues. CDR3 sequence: CATYTGTGIQEQYF. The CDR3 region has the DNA TGTGCCACGTATACCGGGACAGGGATACAAGAGCAGTACTTC.